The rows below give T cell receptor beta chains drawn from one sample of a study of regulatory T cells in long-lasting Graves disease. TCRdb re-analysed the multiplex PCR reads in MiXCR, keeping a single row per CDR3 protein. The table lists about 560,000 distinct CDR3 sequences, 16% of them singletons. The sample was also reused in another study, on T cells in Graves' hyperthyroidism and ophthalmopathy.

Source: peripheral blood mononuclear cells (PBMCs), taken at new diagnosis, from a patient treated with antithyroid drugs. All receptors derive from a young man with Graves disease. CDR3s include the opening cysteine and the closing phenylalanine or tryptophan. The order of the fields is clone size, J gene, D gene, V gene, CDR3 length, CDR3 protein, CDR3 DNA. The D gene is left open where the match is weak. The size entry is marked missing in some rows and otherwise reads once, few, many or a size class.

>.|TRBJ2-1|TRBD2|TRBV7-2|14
CASSFDGLAVQQFF
TGTGCCAGCAGCTTTGACGGGCTAGCGGTCCAGCAGTTCTTC
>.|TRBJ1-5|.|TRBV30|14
CAWSGMRGRQPQHF
TGTGCCTGGAGTGGGATGAGAGGCCGTCAGCCCCAGCATTTT
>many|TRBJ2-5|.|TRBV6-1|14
CASRDSRYQETQYF
TGTGCCAGCAGGGACAGCCGATACCAAGAGACCCAGTACTTC
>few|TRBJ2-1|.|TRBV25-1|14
CASSEYGPNNEQFF
TGTGCCAGCAGTGAATACGGCCCGAACAATGAGCAGTTCTTC
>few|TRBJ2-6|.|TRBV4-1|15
CASSYRGPGANVLTF
TGCGCCAGCAGCTACCGGGGGCCTGGGGCCAACGTCCTGACTTTC
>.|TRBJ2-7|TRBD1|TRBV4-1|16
CASSQDQGTGSHEQYF
TGCGCCAGCAGCCAAGATCAGGGGACAGGGTCCCACGAGCAGTACTTC
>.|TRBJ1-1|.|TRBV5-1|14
CASSRGGENTEAFF
TGCGCCAGCAGCCGCGGAGGGGAGAACACTGAAGCTTTCTTT
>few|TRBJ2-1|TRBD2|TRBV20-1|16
CSARGTSGRANNEQFF
TGCAGTGCTAGAGGCACTAGCGGGAGGGCCAACAATGAGCAGTTCTTC
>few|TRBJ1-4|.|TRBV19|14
CASSIPRPNEKLFF
TGTGCCAGTAGTATCCCCCGCCCGAATGAAAAACTGTTTTTT
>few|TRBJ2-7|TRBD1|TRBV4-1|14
CATRDRGDSYEQYF
TGCGCCACCAGGGACAGGGGAGACTCCTACGAGCAGTACTTC
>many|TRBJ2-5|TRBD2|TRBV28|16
CASRPFNLAGDETQYF
TGTGCCAGCAGACCATTCAATCTAGCGGGAGACGAGACCCAGTACTTC
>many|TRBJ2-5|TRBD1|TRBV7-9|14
CASTAQTGEETQYF
TGTGCCAGCACCGCGCAGACAGGGGAAGAGACCCAGTACTTC
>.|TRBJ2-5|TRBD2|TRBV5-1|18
CASSLSPSGSVGQETQYF
TGCGCCAGCAGCTTGTCGCCTAGCGGGAGCGTCGGGCAAGAGACCCAGTACTTC
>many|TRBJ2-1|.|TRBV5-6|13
CASSLHRAVEQFF
TGTGCCAGCAGCTTGCATCGGGCTGTAGAGCAGTTCTTC
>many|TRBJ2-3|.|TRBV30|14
CAPPYSSYTDTQYF
TGTGCCCCTCCCTATTCTAGTTACACAGATACGCAGTATTTT
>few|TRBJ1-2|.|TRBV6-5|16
CASSYSSLRTNYGYTF
TGTGCCAGCAGTTACTCTAGTCTGAGAACTAACTATGGCTACACCTTC
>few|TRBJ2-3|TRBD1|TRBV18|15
CASSRDRVSTDTQYF
TGTGCCAGCTCACGAGACAGGGTATCCACAGATACGCAGTATTTT
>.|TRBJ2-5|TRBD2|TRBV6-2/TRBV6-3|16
CASSYWLAGGKETQYF
TGTGCCAGCAGTTATTGGTTAGCGGGAGGAAAAGAGACCCAGTACTTC
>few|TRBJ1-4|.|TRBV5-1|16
CASSLFRGATNEKLFF
TGCGCCAGCAGCTTGTTTCGGGGTGCAACTAATGAAAAACTGTTTTTT
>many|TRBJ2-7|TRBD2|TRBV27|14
CASSHTSAAYEQYF
TGTGCCAGCAGTCACACTAGCGCCGCCTACGAGCAGTACTTC
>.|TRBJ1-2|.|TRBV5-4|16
CASSFRVTSDNYGYTF
TGTGCCAGCAGCTTTCGGGTGACGTCGGATAACTATGGCTACACCTTC
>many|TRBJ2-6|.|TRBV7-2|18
CASSSGAGDSAGANVLTF
TGTGCCAGCAGCTCAGGGGCAGGGGATTCGGCTGGGGCCAACGTCCTGACTTTC
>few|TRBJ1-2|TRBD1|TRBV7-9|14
CASSRPDRGSGYTF
TGTGCCAGCAGCAGACCGGACAGGGGTTCTGGCTACACCTTC
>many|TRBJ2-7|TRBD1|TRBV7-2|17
CASSLALGQGAAYEQYF
TGTGCCAGCAGCTTAGCCCTGGGACAGGGAGCGGCCTACGAGCAGTACTTC
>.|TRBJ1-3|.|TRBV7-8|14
CASSLWTRGNTIYF
TGTGCCAGCAGCTTATGGACCAGGGGAAACACCATATATTTT
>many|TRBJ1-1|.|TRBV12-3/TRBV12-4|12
CASSFEGTEAFF
TGTGCCAGCAGTTTTGAAGGGACTGAAGCTTTCTTT
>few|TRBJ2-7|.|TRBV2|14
CASLRTISYGEQYF
TGTGCCAGCTTGCGGACGATATCCTACGGAGAGCAGTACTTC
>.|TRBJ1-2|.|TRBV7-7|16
CASSYRGPATAIGYTF
TGTGCTAGCAGCTATCGAGGGCCTGCCACGGCTATCGGCTACACCTTC
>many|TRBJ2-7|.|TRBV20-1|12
CSARGQAREQYF
TGCAGTGCTAGAGGACAGGCCCGGGAGCAGTACTTC
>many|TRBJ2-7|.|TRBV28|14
CASNPSDSAYEQYF
TGTGCCAGCAACCCTAGCGACTCAGCCTACGAGCAGTACTTC
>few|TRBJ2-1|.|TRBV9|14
CASSAVEDKNEQFF
TGTGCCAGCAGCGCCGTAGAGGATAAGAATGAGCAGTTCTTC
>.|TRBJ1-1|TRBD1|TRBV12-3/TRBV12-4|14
CASGPGQGNTEAFF
TGTGCCAGCGGACCGGGACAGGGGAACACTGAAGCTTTCTTT
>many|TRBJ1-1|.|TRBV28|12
CASSLQGSEAFF
TGTGCCAGCAGCTTACAGGGTAGTGAAGCTTTCTTT
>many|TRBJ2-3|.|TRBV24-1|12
CATSDGLDTQYF
TGTGCCACCAGTGACGGTCTGGATACGCAGTATTTT
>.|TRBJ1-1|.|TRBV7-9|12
CASSWSNTEAFF
TGTGCCAGCAGCTGGAGTAACACTGAAGCTTTCTTT
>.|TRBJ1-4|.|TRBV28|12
CASSLWAQKLFF
TGTGCCAGCAGTTTATGGGCCCAAAAACTGTTTTTT
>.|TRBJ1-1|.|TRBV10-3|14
CAISDSRGGTEAFF
TGTGCCATCAGTGACTCCCGGGGTGGCACTGAAGCTTTCTTT
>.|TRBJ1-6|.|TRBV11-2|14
CASSLDPGISPLHF
TGTGCCAGCAGCTTAGATCCGGGAATTTCACCCCTCCACTTT
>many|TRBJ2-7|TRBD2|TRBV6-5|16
CASSYEFASGPYEQYF
TGTGCCAGCAGTTACGAATTCGCTAGCGGACCCTACGAGCAGTACTTC
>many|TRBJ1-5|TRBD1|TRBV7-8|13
CASSADRDQPQHF
TGTGCCAGCAGCGCGGACAGGGATCAGCCCCAGCATTTT